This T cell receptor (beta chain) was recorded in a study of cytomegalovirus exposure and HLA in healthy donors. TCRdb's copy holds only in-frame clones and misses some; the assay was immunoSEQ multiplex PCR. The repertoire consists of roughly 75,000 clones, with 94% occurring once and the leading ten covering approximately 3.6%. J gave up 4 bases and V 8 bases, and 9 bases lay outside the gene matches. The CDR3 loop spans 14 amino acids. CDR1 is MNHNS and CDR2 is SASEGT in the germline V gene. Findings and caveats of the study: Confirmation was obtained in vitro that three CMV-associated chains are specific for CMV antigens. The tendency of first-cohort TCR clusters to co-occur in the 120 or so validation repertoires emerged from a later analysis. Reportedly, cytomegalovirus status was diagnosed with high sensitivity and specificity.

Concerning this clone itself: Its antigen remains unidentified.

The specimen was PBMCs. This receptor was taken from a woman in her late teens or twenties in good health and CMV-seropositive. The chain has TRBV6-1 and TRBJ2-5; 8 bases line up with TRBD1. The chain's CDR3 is CASDSPGGIETQYF. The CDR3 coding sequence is TGTGCCAGCGACTCCCCAGGGGGCATAGAGACCCAGTACTTC.